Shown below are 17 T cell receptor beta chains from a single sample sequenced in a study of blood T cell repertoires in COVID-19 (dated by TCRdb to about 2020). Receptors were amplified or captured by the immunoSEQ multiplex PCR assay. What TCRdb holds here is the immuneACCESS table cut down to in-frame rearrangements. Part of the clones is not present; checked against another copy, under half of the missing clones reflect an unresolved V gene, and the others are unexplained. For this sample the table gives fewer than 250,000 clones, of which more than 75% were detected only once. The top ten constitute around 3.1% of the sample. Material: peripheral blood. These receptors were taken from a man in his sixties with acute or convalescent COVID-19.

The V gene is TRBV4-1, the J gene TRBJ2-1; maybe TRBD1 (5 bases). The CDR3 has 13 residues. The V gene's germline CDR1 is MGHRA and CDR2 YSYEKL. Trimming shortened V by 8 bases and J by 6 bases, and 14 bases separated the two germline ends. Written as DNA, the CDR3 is TGCGCCAGCCGGGCAGAAGGGGTCAATGAGCAGTTCTTC. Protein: CASRAEGVNEQFF.

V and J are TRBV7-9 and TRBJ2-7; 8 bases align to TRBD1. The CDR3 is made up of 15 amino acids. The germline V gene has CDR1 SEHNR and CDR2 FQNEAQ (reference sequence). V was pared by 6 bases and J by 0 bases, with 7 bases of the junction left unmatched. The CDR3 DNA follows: TGTGCCAGCAGTCAAGAGGACAGGGTCTCCTACGAGCAGTACTTC. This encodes CASSQEDRVSYEQYF.

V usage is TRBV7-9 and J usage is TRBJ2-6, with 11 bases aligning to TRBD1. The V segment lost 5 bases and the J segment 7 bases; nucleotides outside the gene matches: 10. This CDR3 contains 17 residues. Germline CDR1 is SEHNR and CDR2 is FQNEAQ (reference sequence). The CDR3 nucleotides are TGTGCCAGCAGCAAGTCCGGGACAGGGGGTCCAGCCAACGTCCTGACTTTC. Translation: CASSKSGTGGPANVLTF.

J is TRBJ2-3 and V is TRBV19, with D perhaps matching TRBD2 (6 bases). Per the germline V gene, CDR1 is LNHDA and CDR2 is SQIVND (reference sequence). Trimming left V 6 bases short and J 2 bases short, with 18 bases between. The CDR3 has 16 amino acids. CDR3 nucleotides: TGTGCCAGTAGCGCAGCCACGGGACTCATCACAGATACGCAGTATTTT. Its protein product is CASSAATGLITDTQYF.

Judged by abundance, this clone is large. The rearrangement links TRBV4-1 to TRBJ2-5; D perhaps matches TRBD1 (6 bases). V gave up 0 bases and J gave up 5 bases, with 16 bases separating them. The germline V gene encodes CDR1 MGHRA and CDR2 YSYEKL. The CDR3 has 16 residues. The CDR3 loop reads CASSQDWVVQGETQYF. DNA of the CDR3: TGCGCCAGCAGCCAAGATTGGGTCGTTCAGGGGGAGACCCAGTACTTC.

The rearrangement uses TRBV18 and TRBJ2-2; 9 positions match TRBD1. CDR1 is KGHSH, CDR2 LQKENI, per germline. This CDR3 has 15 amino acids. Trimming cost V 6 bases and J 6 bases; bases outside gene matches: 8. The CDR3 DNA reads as TGTGCCAGCTCGCCCACAGGGGGCTCGGCCGGGGAGCTGTTTTTT. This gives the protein CASSPTGGSAGELFF.

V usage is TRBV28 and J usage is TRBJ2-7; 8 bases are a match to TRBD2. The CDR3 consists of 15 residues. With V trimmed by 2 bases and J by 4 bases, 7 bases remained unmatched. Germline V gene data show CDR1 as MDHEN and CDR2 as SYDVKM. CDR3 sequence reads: CASSLAGGPIYEQYF. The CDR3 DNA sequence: TGTGCCAGCAGTTTAGCGGGGGGCCCCATTTACGAGCAGTACTTC.

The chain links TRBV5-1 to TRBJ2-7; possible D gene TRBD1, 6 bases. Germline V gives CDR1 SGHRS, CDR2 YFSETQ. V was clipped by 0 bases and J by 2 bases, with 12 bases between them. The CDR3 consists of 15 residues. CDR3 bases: TGCGCCAGCAGCTTGGCCTCGGACAGAACCTACGAGCAGTACTTC. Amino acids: CASSLASDRTYEQYF.

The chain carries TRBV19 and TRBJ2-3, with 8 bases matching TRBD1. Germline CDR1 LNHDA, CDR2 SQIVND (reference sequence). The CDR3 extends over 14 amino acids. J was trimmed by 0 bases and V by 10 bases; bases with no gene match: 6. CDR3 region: CATRTGTSTDTQYF. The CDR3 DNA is TGTGCCACCAGGACAGGGACTAGCACAGATACGCAGTATTTT.

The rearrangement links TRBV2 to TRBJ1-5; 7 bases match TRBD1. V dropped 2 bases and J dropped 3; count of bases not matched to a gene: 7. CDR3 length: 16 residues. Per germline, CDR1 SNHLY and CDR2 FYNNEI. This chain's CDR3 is CASSERSGQANQPQHF. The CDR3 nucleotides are TGTGCCAGCAGTGAACGATCTGGACAGGCCAATCAGCCCCAGCATTTT.

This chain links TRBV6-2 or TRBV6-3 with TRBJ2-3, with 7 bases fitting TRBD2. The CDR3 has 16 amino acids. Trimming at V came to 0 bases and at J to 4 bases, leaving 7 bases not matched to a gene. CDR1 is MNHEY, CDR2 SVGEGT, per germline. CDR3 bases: TGTGCCAGCAGTTACTCTCCCAGTGGGGGGGCAGATACGCAGTATTTT. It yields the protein CASSYSPSGGADTQYF.

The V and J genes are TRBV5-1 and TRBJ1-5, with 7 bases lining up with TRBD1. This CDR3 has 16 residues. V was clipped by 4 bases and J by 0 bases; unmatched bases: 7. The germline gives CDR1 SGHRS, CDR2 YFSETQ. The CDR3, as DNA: TGCGCCAGCAGCCCCGGACAGGACTATAGCAATCAGCCCCAGCATTTT. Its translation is CASSPGQDYSNQPQHF.

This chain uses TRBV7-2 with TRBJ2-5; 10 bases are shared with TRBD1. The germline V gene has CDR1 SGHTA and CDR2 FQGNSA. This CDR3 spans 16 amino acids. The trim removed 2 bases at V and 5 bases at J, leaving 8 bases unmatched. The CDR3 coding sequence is TGTGCCAGCAGCTTACGATGGACAGGGGGAGGGGAGACCCAGTACTTC. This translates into CASSLRWTGGGETQYF.

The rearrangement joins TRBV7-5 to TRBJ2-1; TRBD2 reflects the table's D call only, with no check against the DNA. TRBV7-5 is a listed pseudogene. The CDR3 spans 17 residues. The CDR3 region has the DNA TGTGCCAGAAGCTTCGCCCCCGGGTTTAGCGGGGAAGGAGAGCAGTTCTTC. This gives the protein CARSFAPGFSGEGEQFF.

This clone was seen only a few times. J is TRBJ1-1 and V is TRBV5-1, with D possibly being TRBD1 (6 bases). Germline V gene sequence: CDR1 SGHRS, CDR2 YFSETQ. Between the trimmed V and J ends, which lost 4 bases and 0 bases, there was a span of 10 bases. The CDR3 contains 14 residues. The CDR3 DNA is TGCGCCAGCAGCCAGACAGGAATGAACACTGAAGCTTTCTTT. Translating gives CASSQTGMNTEAFF. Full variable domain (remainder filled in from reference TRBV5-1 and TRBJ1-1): KAGVTQTPRYLIKTRGQQVTLSCSPISGHRSVSWYQQTPGQGLQFLFEYFSETQRNKGNFPGRFSGRQFSNSRSEMNVSTLELGDSALYLCASSQTGMNTEAFFGQGTRLTVV.

The CDR3 bases are TGTGCCAGCAGCCCAGGGACAGGGAACACTGAAGCTTTCTTT. It codes for CASSPGTGNTEAFF. The V gene is TRBV11-3, the J gene TRBJ1-1, with 8 positions matching TRBD1. The V gene's germline CDR1 is SGHNT and CDR2 YENEEA. V shed 5 bases and J 1 base; nucleotides not matched to a gene: 3. This CDR3 has 14 residues. The variable domain in full, with the rest retrieved from reference TRBV11-3 and TRBJ1-1, is EAGVVQSPRYKIIEKKQPVAFWCNPISGHNTLYWYLQNLGQGPELLIRYENEEAVDDSQLPKDRFSAERLKGVDSTLKIQPAELGDSAVYLCASSPGTGNTEAFFGQGTRLTVV.

CDR3 nucleotides: TGTGCCAGTAGTATTCGGCGCGGGGGGTTCGCCCGCACAGATACGCAGTATTTT. It codes for CASSIRRGGFARTDTQYF. The rearrangement links TRBV19 to TRBJ2-3; 8 bases fit TRBD2. CDR3 length: 18 residues. CDR1 is LNHDA, CDR2 SQIVND, per germline (reference sequence). V lost 3 bases to trimming and J lost 1 base; unmatched junction nucleotides: 12.